These 29 T cell receptor beta chains were sequenced from one sample in a study of long-term antiretroviral therapy in people with HIV. Assay version v3.0 of immunoSEQ was used, and it was run at survey level. The protocol was immunoSEQ multiplex PCR, while the TCRdb copy is restricted to in-frame clones and leaves out a portion. In the table there are around 23,000 clones, roughly 82% of which are singletons. The sequencing here drew on unsorted PBMCs, taken 0.3 years after starting antiretroviral therapy. The receptors come from a man aged 45-60 years with HIV.

The chain links TRBV5-6 to TRBJ2-5; 16 bases map to TRBD2. The CDR3 runs 18 residues. Trimming took 4 bases from V and 3 from J; bases not matched to a gene: 9. In germline, CDR1 is SGHDT, CDR2 YYEEEE. CDR3 sequence (DNA): TGTGCCAGCAGCCGAGTCCCCGGGACTAGCGGGGGGGAAGAGACCCAGTACTTC. It is translated as CASSRVPGTSGGEETQYF.

This clone was detected once. The chain joins TRBV30 to TRBJ2-1; TRBD2 aligns across 12 bases. With V trimmed by 2 bases and J by 7 bases, 9 bases remained unmatched. Germline CDR1 reads GTSNPN; CDR2 reads SVGIG (reference sequence). The CDR3 runs 16 residues. The CDR3: CAWSNILAGGLNEQFF. The CDR3 DNA reads as TGTGCCTGGAGTAACATCCTAGCGGGGGGGCTGAATGAGCAGTTCTTC.

J is TRBJ2-7 and V is TRBV10-3; D may be TRBD1 (5 bases). V gave up 9 bases and J gave up 7 bases, with 19 bases separating them. The CDR3 is made up of 13 amino acids. Germline V gives CDR1 ENHRY, CDR2 SYGVKD. The CDR3 region is CAIEDRRVREQYF. Written as DNA, the CDR3 is TGTGCCATAGAAGACAGAAGGGTGCGGGAGCAGTACTTC.

The chain uses TRBV28 and TRBJ2-7; D remains unclear. Germline loops: CDR1 MDHEN, CDR2 SYDVKM. V was cut by 4 bases and J by 3 bases, with 16 bases left in between. The CDR3 is made up of 15 amino acids. The CDR3 nucleotides read TGTGCCAGCAGTTATGGTCTCGAAGGCGGCTACGAGCAGTACTTC. Translated: CASSYGLEGGYEQYF.

The chain uses TRBV6-5 and TRBJ2-2; no reliable D call. CDR1 MNHEY and CDR2 SVGAGI come from the germline V gene. V was clipped by 2 bases and J by 0 bases, with 10 bases between them. This CDR3 has 16 amino acids. In DNA form, the CDR3 reads TGTGCCAGCAGTTACGCCTTCGTCGCGAACACCGGGGAGCTGTTTTTT. This translates into CASSYAFVANTGELFF.

This chain links TRBV28 with TRBJ1-1; D is uncertain. The V and J ends lost 3 bases and 5 bases respectively, with 16 bases between them. The CDR3 totals 15 residues. Germline lookup yields CDR1 MDHEN and CDR2 SYDVKM. The CDR3 sequence is CASSLSGPERTEAFF. In DNA form, the CDR3 reads TGTGCCAGCAGTTTGTCCGGACCGGAGAGAACTGAAGCTTTCTTT.

As DNA, the CDR3 is TGTGCCAGCAGCTCGTACGGGGGCCCCCTAGCCAAAAACATTCAGTACTTC. Its protein product is CASSSYGGPLAKNIQYF. This rearrangement joins TRBV12-1 to TRBJ2-4. TRBV12-1 corresponds to a pseudogene. The CDR3 is 17 amino acids.

The rearrangement links TRBV19 to TRBJ1-2; no clear D. Germline V gene sequence: CDR1 LNHDA, CDR2 SQIVND (reference sequence). The CDR3 is 13 amino acids. Trimming removed 8 bases from V and 6 bases from J, with 16 bases in between. CDR3: CASALTSFDGYTF. The CDR3 coding sequence is TGTGCCAGTGCCTTGACAAGTTTCGATGGCTACACCTTC.

The chain uses TRBV7-9 and TRBJ2-3; TRBD1 is a possible D gene (6 bases). This CDR3 has 14 amino acids. V was pared by 8 bases and J by 4 bases, with 16 bases between. The V gene's germline CDR1 is SEHNR and CDR2 FQNEAQ (reference sequence). DNA of the CDR3: TGTGCCAGCGGACCAGGGGAGTTCGCAGATACGCAGTATTTT. Its translation: CASGPGEFADTQYF. Full variable domain (missing parts from reference TRBV7-9 and TRBJ2-3): DTGVSQNPRHKITKRGQNVTFRCDPISEHNRLYWYRQTLGQGPEFLTYFQNEAQLEKSRLLSDRFSAERPKGSFSTLEIQRTEQGDSAMYLCASGPGEFADTQYFGPGTRLTVL.

This clone was seen once. The chain recombines TRBV30 with TRBJ1-1, with unresolved D. Trimming removed 4 bases at V and 0 bases at J, with 9 bases between. The germline V gene has CDR1 GTSNPN and CDR2 SVGIG (reference sequence). CDR3 length: 13 amino acids. As DNA, the CDR3 is TGTGCCTGGAAAAGGCGAGTGAACACTGAAGCTTTCTTT. This translates into CAWKRRVNTEAFF.

There are a few counts of this clone. The rearrangement joins TRBV6-1 to TRBJ2-5, with D possibly matching TRBD1 (5 bases). The CDR3 extends over 15 amino acids. Deletions cut 2 bases from V and 2 bases from J, with 12 bases between. The germline gives CDR1 MNHNS, CDR2 SASEGT. In DNA form, the CDR3 reads TGTGCCAGCAGTGAAAGGCTTCACAGGCAAGAGACCCAGTACTTC. It specifies CASSERLHRQETQYF.

The chain is built from TRBV4-1 and TRBJ1-4, with D possibly being TRBD1 (5 bases). Germline values: CDR1 MGHRA, CDR2 YSYEKL. This CDR3 contains 16 residues. With 4 bases removed from V and 8 bases from J, the gap between germline ends came to 20 bases. The chain's CDR3 is CASSPYPGTSREKLFF. The CDR3 DNA reads as TGCGCCAGCAGCCCGTACCCGGGGACCTCTCGGGAAAAACTGTTTTTT.

CDR3 sequence: CASRDRVFFGELFF. CDR3 nucleotides: TGTGCCAGTAGGGACAGGGTATTTTTCGGGGAGCTGTTTTTT. The chain carries TRBV27 and TRBJ2-2, with 9 nucleotides matching TRBD1. Trimming took 9 bases from V and 7 from J; bases not matched to a gene: 9. This CDR3 spans 14 amino acids. CDR1 and CDR2 (germline): MNHEY, SMNVEV (reference sequence).

DNA of the CDR3: TGTGCCAGCAGCCTAGGTCTCCATCAGCCCCAGCATTTT. Encoded protein: CASSLGLHQPQHF. This chain uses TRBV27 with TRBJ1-5; D gene unclear. The germline gives CDR1 MNHEY, CDR2 SMNVEV (reference sequence). Between the trimmed V and J ends, which lost 6 bases and 5 bases, there was a span of 11 bases. The CDR3 contains 13 residues.

This chain joins TRBV5-4 and TRBJ1-5; maybe TRBD1 (6 bases). From germline, CDR1 is SGHNT and CDR2 YYREEE (reference sequence). Trimming cost V 4 bases and J 4 bases, with 15 bases left between them. CDR3 length equals 15 residues. This CDR3 is CASSPGRGENQPQHF. The CDR3 nucleotides are TGTGCCAGCAGCCCCGGTAGGGGGGAAAATCAGCCCCAGCATTTT.

The V call is TRBV15, the J call TRBJ2-5; unclear D gene. This CDR3 contains 12 residues. With 0 bases removed from V and 5 bases from J, the gap between germline ends came to 4 bases. CDR1 is LNHNV, CDR2 YYDKDF, per germline (reference sequence). CDR3 loop: CATSRDRETQYF. CDR3 DNA sequence: TGTGCCACCAGCAGAGATAGGGAGACCCAGTACTTC.

This chain uses TRBV11-2 with TRBJ2-7, with D unclear. This CDR3 is built from 14 residues. Germline V gives CDR1 SGHAT, CDR2 FQNNGV. The V and J ends lost 4 bases and 2 bases respectively, with 12 bases between them. The CDR3 nucleotides are TGTGCCAGCAGCTCAGAGGTACACCCCTACGAGCAGTACTTC. Amino acid sequence: CASSSEVHPYEQYF.

V gene TRBV10-3 combines with J gene TRBJ2-1; 10 nucleotides line up with TRBD1. Germline CDR1 ENHRY, CDR2 SYGVKD. After removal of 4 bases from V and 0 bases from J, the junction contained 15 bases not matched to a gene. This CDR3 comprises 20 residues. The CDR3 reads CAISVNPGQGFLVSYNEQFF. The CDR3 nucleotides are TGTGCCATCAGTGTAAACCCGGGACAGGGGTTTTTAGTCTCCTACAATGAGCAGTTCTTC.

This rearrangement joins TRBV30 to TRBJ2-7; TRBD2 might be the D (6 bases). Germline V gene lookup returns CDR1 GTSNPN and CDR2 SVGIG (reference sequence). V was clipped by 3 bases and J by 3 bases, with 15 bases between them. This CDR3 contains 14 residues. This CDR3 is CAWRLDGGIYEQYF. CDR3 DNA sequence: TGTGCCTGGAGGTTGGATGGGGGGATCTACGAGCAGTACTTC.

The chain has TRBV9 and TRBJ1-2, with 7 bases that match TRBD1. Germline V gene data show CDR1 as SGDLS and CDR2 as YYNGEE. CDR3 length: 17 residues. After removal of 0 bases from V and 0 bases from J, the junction contained 8 bases not matched to a gene. The CDR3 nucleotides are TGTGCCAGCAGCGTAGCTGCAAGACAGGGATCTAACTATGGCTACACCTTC. Residues: CASSVAARQGSNYGYTF.

The genes are TRBV6-5 and TRBJ2-4, with TRBD1 matching over 8 bases. V lost 4 bases and J lost 9; bases outside the gene matches: 5. The CDR3 covers 13 residues. The germline V gene has CDR1 MNHEY and CDR2 SVGAGI. The CDR3 loop is CASSSGQASIQYF. The CDR3 nucleotides read TGTGCCAGCAGTTCGGGACAGGCCAGCATTCAGTACTTC.

This chain links TRBV19 with TRBJ2-3, with 8 bases identical to TRBD2. The CDR3 consists of 17 residues. The V gene's germline CDR1 is LNHDA and CDR2 SQIVND (reference sequence). The trim removed 5 bases at V and 4 bases at J, leaving 14 bases unmatched. The CDR3, as DNA: TGTGCCAGTAGTTCCGGGGGGGCCGAAGCCAGGGCAGATACGCAGTATTTT. This gives the protein CASSSGGAEARADTQYF.

V and J are TRBV19 and TRBJ2-5; D might be TRBD1 (5 bases). Germline V gene lookup returns CDR1 LNHDA and CDR2 SQIVND (reference sequence). V lost 4 bases and J lost 5, with 14 bases in between. This CDR3 has 14 amino acids. In DNA, the CDR3 is TGTGCCAGTAGTAGAAGGGGCCACTGGGAGACCCAGTACTTC. Amino acid sequence: CASSRRGHWETQYF.

The chain carries TRBV5-1 and TRBJ2-7, with a weak D call TRBD2 (5 bases). The germline V gene has CDR1 SGHRS and CDR2 YFSETQ. CDR3 length: 14 amino acids. The V end lost 4 bases, the J end lost 5 bases, and 16 bases lay between the germline ends. In nucleotides, the CDR3 is TGCGCCAGCAGCCTTCCTTCATCGCGGGACGAGCAGTACTTC. The encoded protein is CASSLPSSRDEQYF.

The chain couples TRBV11-1 to TRBJ1-1, with 7 bases lining up with TRBD1. V shed 3 bases and J 6 bases; nucleotides not matched to a gene: 10. This CDR3 is 15 amino acids long. Germline CDR1 reads SGHAT; CDR2 reads FQDESV (reference sequence). Here the CDR3 DNA reads TGTGCCAGCAGCTTCGATGGAGGGGGCGGCTCTGAAGCTTTCTTT. This encodes CASSFDGGGGSEAFF. Full variable domain (outside the CDR3, taken from reference TRBV11-1 and TRBJ1-1): EAEVAQSPRYKITEKSQAVAFWCDPISGHATLYWYRQILGQGPELLVQFQDESVVDDSQLPKDRFSAERLKGVDSTLKIQPAELGDSAMYLCASSFDGGGGSEAFFGQGTRLTVV.

CDR3 sequence (DNA): TGTGCCAGTTCCCGGGGAGGGGCGCCTGCCTTCAATCAGCCCCAGCATTTT. Protein: CASSRGGAPAFNQPQHF. The chain is built from TRBV19 and TRBJ1-5, with D possibly TRBD1 on 5 matching bases. The CDR3 has 17 residues. Germline-derived CDR1 and CDR2 are LNHDA and SQIVND (reference sequence). Trimming shortened V by 8 bases and J by 3 bases, and 23 bases separated the two germline ends.

The chain has TRBV5-1 and TRBJ1-3; D call uncertain. CDR1 and CDR2 (germline): SGHRS, YFSETQ. V lost 1 base, J lost 0 bases, and 14 bases lay in between. This CDR3 region has 17 residues. This CDR3 is CASSLSPGLSSGNTIYF. DNA of the CDR3: TGCGCCAGCAGCTTGTCACCCGGACTTAGCTCTGGAAACACCATATATTTT.

V gene TRBV28 combines with J gene TRBJ1-4; the match to TRBD1 covers 11 bases. The CDR3 contains 14 residues. The germline CDR1 and CDR2 sequences are MDHEN and SYDVKM. The J segment lost 8 bases and the V segment lost 2 bases, leaving 1 base of the junction unmatched. CDR3 nucleotides: TGTGCCAGCAGTTTAGGACAGGGGGCGGAAAAACTGTTTTTT. This sequence encodes CASSLGQGAEKLFF.

V usage is TRBV28 and J usage is TRBJ1-5; D gene ambiguous. The germline V gene has CDR1 MDHEN and CDR2 SYDVKM. This CDR3 region has 12 residues. V lost 7 bases and J 8 bases, leaving 12 bases between the germline ends. For the CDR3, the DNA is TGTGCCAGCACCCCCAAAAGGGAGCCCCAGCATTTT. Protein sequence: CASTPKREPQHF.